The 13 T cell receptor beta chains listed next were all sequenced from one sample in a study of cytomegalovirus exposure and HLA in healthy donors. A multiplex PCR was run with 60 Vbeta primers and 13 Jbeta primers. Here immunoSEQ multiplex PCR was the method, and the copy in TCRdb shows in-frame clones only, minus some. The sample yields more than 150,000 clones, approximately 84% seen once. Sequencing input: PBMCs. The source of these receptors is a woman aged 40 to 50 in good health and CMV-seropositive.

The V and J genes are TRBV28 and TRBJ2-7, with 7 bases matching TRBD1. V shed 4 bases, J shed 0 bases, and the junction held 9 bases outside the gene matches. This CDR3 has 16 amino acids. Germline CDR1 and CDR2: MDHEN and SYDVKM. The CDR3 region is CASSSLKGALSYEQYF. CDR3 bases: TGTGCCAGCAGTTCCTTGAAGGGGGCCCTCTCCTACGAGCAGTACTTC.

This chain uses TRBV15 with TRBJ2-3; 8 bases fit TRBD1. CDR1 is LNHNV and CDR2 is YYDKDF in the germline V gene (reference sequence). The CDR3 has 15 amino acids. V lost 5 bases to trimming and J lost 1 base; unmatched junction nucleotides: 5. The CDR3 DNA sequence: TGTGCCACCAGCTCCCTGGGACAGGGCACAGATACGCAGTATTTT. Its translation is CATSSLGQGTDTQYF.

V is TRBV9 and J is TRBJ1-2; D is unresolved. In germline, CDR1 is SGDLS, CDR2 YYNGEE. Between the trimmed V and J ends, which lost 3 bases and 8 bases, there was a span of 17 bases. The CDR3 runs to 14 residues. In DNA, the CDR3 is TGTGCCAGCAGCGCCACGATAGGCGGTAGGGGCTACACCTTC. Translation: CASSATIGGRGYTF.

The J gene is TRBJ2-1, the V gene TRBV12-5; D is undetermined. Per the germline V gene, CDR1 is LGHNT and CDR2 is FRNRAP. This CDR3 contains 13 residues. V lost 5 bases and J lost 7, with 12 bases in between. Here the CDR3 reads CASGLNPENEQFF. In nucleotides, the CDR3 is TGTGCTAGTGGTCTAAACCCTGAAAATGAGCAGTTCTTC.

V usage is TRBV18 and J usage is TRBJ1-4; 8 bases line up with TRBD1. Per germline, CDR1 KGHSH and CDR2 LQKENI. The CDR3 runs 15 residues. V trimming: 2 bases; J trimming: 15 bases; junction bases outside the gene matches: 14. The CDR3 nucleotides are TGTGCCAGCTCACCAATCCAGGGGGCGGAGACTTTATTGTTTTTT. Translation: CASSPIQGAETLLFF. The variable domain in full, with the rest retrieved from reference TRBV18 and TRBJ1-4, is NAGVMQNPRHLVRRRGQEARLRCSPMKGHSHVYWYRQLPEEGLKFMVYLQKENIIDESGMPKERFSAEFPKEGPSILRIQQVVRGDSAAYFCASSPIQGAETLLFFGSGTQLSVL.

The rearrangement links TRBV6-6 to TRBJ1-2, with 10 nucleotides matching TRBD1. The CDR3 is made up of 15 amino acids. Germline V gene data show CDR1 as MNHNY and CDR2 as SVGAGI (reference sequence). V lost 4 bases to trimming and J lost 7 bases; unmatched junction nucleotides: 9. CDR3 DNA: TGTGCCAGCAGTTTCCCGACAGGGGGCCGCGGTGGCTACACCTTC. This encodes CASSFPTGGRGGYTF.

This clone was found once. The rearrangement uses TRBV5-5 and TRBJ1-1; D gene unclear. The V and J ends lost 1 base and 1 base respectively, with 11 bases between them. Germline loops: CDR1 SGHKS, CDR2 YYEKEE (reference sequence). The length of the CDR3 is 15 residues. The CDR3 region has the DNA TGTGCCAGCAGCTTGTGGTCAGGCCAGAACACTGAAGCTTTCTTT. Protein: CASSLWSGQNTEAFF.

DNA for the CDR3: TGTGCCAGCAGCCCGGGACTAGCGGGGCCGATGAACACCGGGGAGCTGTTTTTT. Translating it yields CASSPGLAGPMNTGELFF. The V call is TRBV5-4, the J call TRBJ2-2; 13 bases are shared with TRBD2. Unmatched junction bases numbered 7, after V lost 4 bases and J lost 1 base. The CDR3 spans 18 residues. Germline V gene lookup returns CDR1 SGHNT and CDR2 YYREEE (reference sequence).

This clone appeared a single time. As DNA, the CDR3 is TGTGCCAGCAGCTCCGGACTAGCGGGTGTGGGCATTCAGTACTTC. Translating it yields CASSSGLAGVGIQYF. The rearrangement joins TRBV5-6 to TRBJ2-4; 11 bases line up with TRBD2. Germline CDR1 SGHDT, CDR2 YYEEEE. The CDR3 runs to 15 residues. Trimming took 3 bases from V and 9 from J; bases not matched to a gene: 8.

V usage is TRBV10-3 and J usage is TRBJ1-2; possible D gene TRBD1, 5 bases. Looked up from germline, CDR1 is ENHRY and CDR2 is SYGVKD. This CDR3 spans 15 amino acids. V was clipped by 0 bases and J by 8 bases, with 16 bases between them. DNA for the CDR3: TGTGCCATCAGTGAGTCAGGCAGGGAGGTTGGCGGCTACACCTTC. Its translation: CAISESGREVGGYTF.

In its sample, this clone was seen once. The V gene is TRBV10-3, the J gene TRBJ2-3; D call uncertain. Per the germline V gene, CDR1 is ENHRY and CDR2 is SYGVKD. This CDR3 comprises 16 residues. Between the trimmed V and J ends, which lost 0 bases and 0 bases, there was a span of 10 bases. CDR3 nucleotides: TGTGCCATCAGTGAGTCGCCGACTGGGAGCACAGATACGCAGTATTTT. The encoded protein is CAISESPTGSTDTQYF.

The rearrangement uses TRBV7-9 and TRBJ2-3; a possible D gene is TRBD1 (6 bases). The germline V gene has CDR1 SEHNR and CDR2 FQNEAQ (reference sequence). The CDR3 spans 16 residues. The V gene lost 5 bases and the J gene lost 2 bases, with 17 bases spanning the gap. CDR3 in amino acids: CASSQGSGPNTDTQYF. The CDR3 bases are TGTGCCAGCAGCCAGGGGTCGGGACCTAACACAGATACGCAGTATTTT.

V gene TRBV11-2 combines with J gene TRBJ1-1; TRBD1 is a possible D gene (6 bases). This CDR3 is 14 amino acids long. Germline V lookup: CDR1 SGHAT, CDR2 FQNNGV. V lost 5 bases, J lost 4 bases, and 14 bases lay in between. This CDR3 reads CASSNQGMFTEAFF. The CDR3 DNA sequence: TGTGCCAGCAGCAATCAGGGGATGTTCACTGAAGCTTTCTTT. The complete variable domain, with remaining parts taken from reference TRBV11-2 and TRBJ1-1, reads EAGVAQSPRYKIIEKRQSVAFWCNPISGHATLYWYQQILGQGPKLLIQFQNNGVVDDSQLPKDRFSAERLKGVDSTLKIQPAKLEDSAVYLCASSNQGMFTEAFFGQGTRLTVV.